These 11 T cell receptor beta chains came from one sample sequenced in a study of T cell changes during pregnancy in multiple sclerosis. Some clones are missing from TCRdb's copy, which holds only in-frame ones; the method was immunoSEQ multiplex PCR. The sample consists of 30,000 to 40,000 clones, about 94% of them appearing once. Material: CD4+ T cells from peripheral blood mononuclear cells, obtained in the second trimester of pregnancy. The receptors stem from a female donor with multiple sclerosis, enrolled in a pregnancy study.

This chain connects TRBV7-9 to TRBJ1-3, with TRBD1 identical over 7 bases. The V and J ends lost 5 bases and 2 bases, in that order; junction bases with no gene match: 9. Germline V gene data show CDR1 as SEHNR and CDR2 as FQNEAQ (reference sequence). CDR3 length equals 16 residues. CDR3 in DNA: TGTGCCAGCAGCACGTCGGACAGGAGGCCTGGAAACACCATATATTTT. Protein: CASSTSDRRPGNTIYF.

V gene TRBV29-1 combines with J gene TRBJ1-1; D is perhaps TRBD1 (6 bases). The CDR3 loop spans 15 amino acids. The germline V gene has CDR1 SQVTM and CDR2 ANQGSEA. The V gene lost 2 bases and the J gene lost 6 bases, with 19 bases spanning the gap. The CDR3 loop is CSVELARNQGSEAFF. The DNA of the CDR3 is TGCAGCGTTGAACTGGCCCGAAACCAGGGGTCTGAAGCTTTCTTT.

The rearrangement joins TRBV7-8 to TRBJ2-7; 10 bases are a match to TRBD2. CDR3 length: 15 amino acids. Germline V gene data show CDR1 as SGHVS and CDR2 as FQNEAQ. Unmatched junction bases numbered 6, after V lost 5 bases and J lost 2 bases. In DNA, the CDR3 is TGTGCCAGCAGCACCAGGACTAGCGGTGCCTACGAGCAGTACTTC. Protein product: CASSTRTSGAYEQYF. The whole variable domain, remainder taken from reference TRBV7-8 and TRBJ2-7, is GAGVSQSPRYKVAKRGQDVALRCDPISGHVSLFWYQQALGQGPEFLTYFQNEAQLDKSGLPSDRFFAERPEGSVSTLKIQRTQQEDSAVYLCASSTRTSGAYEQYFGPGTRLTVT.

This chain connects TRBV29-1 to TRBJ2-3; 9 nucleotides match TRBD1. The ends lost 7 bases at V and 6 bases at J; junction bases unmatched: 2. The CDR3 has 11 residues. The V gene's germline CDR1 is SQVTM and CDR2 ANQGSEA. Here the CDR3 DNA reads TGCAGCGGTGGACAGGGGGATACGCAGTATTTT. It is translated as CSGGQGDTQYF.

The rearrangement uses TRBV18 and TRBJ1-1, with D perhaps matching TRBD1 (5 bases). The CDR3 has 17 amino acids. Germline lookup yields CDR1 KGHSH and CDR2 LQKENI. V was pared by 3 bases and J by 4 bases, with 21 bases between. The CDR3: CASSPRQTSDAVTEAFF. CDR3 bases: TGTGCCAGCTCACCTCGACAGACTTCGGATGCGGTCACTGAAGCTTTCTTT.

The J gene is TRBJ1-2, the V gene TRBV27; no firm D call. V dropped 3 bases and J dropped 9 bases, with 23 bases sitting between them. Germline CDR1 and CDR2: MNHEY and SMNVEV (reference sequence). The CDR3 runs to 16 residues. The CDR3: CASSFTPPRLPLSYTF. The CDR3 coding sequence is TGTGCCAGCAGTTTTACCCCCCCGCGCCTTCCTCTTAGCTACACCTTC.

The V call is TRBV19, the J call TRBJ2-3, with TRBD1 identical over 8 bases. Germline CDR1 reads LNHDA; CDR2 reads SQIVND (reference sequence). The trim removed 5 bases at V and 2 bases at J, leaving 9 bases unmatched. The CDR3 loop spans 16 amino acids. The CDR3 DNA is TGTGCCAGTAGTCCCCGGGACAGGAGGGCCACAGATACGCAGTATTTT. Residues: CASSPRDRRATDTQYF.

This clone was seen once. The rearrangement joins TRBV9 to TRBJ2-5, with 9 bases aligning to TRBD2. J gave up 2 bases and V 0 bases, and 8 bases lay outside the gene matches. Germline CDR1 and CDR2: SGDLS and YYNGEE. This CDR3 spans 17 amino acids. CDR3 sequence: CASSVGQAGGRQETQYF. In DNA, the CDR3 is TGTGCCAGCAGCGTAGGTCAAGCGGGGGGTAGACAAGAGACCCAGTACTTC.

Only one count was recorded for this clone. The chain employs TRBV2 and TRBJ2-7; a possible D gene is TRBD2 (5 bases). The V end lost 6 bases, the J end lost 5 bases, and 14 bases lay between the germline ends. Germline CDR1 SNHLY, CDR2 FYNNEI. The length of the CDR3 is 13 residues. The CDR3 reads CASSSGIPHEQYF. CDR3 coding DNA: TGTGCCAGCAGCTCCGGGATCCCCCACGAGCAGTACTTC.

The chain couples TRBV19 to TRBJ2-5; possible D gene TRBD1, 6 bases. There are 14 residues in the CDR3. The germline gives CDR1 LNHDA, CDR2 SQIVND (reference sequence). V was cut by 5 bases and J by 4 bases, with 14 bases left in between. This chain's CDR3 is CASSASGAGETQYF. CDR3 bases: TGTGCCAGTAGTGCGTCAGGGGCGGGAGAGACCCAGTACTTC.

V usage is TRBV27 and J usage is TRBJ1-1; the match to TRBD1 covers 12 bases. Germline lookup yields CDR1 MNHEY and CDR2 SMNVEV (reference sequence). This CDR3 has 15 residues. Trimming took 3 bases from V and 2 from J; bases not matched to a gene: 1. CDR3 nucleotides: TGTGCCAGCAGTTTGGGACAGGGGGCTAACACTGAAGCTTTCTTT. Protein product: CASSLGQGANTEAFF.